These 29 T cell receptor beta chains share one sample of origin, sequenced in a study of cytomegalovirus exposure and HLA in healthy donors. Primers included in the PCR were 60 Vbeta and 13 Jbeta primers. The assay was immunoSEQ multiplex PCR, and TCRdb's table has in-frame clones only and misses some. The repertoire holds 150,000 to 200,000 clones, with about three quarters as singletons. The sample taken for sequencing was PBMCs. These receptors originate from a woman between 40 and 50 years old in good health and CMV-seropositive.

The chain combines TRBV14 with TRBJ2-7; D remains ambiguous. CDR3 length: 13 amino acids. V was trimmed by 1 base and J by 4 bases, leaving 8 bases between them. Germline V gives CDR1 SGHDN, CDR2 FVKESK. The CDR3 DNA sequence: TGTGCCAGCAGCCAAGGGTCGGGTTACGAGCAGTACTTC. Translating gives CASSQGSGYEQYF. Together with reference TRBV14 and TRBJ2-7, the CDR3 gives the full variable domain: EAGVTQFPSHSVIEKGQTVTLRCDPISGHDNLYWYRRVMGKEIKFLLHFVKESKQDESGMPNNRFLAERTGGTYSTLKVQPAELEDSGVYFCASSQGSGYEQYFGPGTRLTVT.

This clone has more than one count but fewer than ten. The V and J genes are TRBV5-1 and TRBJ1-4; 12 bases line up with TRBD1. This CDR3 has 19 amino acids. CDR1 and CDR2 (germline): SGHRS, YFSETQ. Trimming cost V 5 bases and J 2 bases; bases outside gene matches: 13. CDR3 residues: CASSPYGTGGARTNEKLFF. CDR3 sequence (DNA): TGCGCCAGCAGTCCGTATGGGACAGGGGGCGCGAGGACTAATGAAAAACTGTTTTTT. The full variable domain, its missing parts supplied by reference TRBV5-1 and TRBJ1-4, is KAGVTQTPRYLIKTRGQQVTLSCSPISGHRSVSWYQQTPGQGLQFLFEYFSETQRNKGNFPGRFSGRQFSNSRSEMNVSTLELGDSALYLCASSPYGTGGARTNEKLFFGSGTQLSVL.

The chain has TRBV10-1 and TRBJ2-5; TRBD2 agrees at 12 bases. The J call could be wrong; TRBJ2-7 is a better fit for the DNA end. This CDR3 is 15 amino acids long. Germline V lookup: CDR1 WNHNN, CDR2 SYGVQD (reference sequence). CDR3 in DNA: TGCGCCAGCAGTGACGGACTAGCGGGGTCCTACGAGCAGTACTTC. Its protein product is CASSDGLAGSYEQYF.

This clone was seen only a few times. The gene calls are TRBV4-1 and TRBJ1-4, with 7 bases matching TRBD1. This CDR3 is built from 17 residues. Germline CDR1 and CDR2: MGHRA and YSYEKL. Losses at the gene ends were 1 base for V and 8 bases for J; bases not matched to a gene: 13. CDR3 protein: CASSQVGSWQGGEKLFF. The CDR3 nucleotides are TGCGCCAGCAGCCAAGTCGGGTCTTGGCAGGGGGGAGAAAAACTGTTTTTT.

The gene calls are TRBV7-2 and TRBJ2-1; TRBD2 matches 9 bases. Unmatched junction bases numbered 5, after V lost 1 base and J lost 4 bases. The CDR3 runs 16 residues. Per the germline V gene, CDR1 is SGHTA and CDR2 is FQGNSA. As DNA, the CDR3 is TGTGCCAGCAGCTTAGAGGCTAGCGGGATGTACAATGAGCAGTTCTTC. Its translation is CASSLEASGMYNEQFF.

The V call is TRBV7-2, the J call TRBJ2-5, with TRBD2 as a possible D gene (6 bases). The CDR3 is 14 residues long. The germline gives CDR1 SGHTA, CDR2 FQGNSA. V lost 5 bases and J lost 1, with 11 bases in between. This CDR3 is CASSPSGRQETQYF. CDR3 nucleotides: TGTGCCAGCAGCCCCAGCGGGCGCCAAGAGACCCAGTACTTC.

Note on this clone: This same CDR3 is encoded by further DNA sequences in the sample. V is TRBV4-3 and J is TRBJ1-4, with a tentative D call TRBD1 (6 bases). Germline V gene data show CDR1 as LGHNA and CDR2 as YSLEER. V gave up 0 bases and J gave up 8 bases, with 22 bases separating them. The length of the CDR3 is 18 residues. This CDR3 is CASSQDGPPQGSWEKLFF. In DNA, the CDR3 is TGCGCCAGCAGCCAAGATGGACCCCCTCAGGGGTCGTGGGAAAAACTGTTTTTT.

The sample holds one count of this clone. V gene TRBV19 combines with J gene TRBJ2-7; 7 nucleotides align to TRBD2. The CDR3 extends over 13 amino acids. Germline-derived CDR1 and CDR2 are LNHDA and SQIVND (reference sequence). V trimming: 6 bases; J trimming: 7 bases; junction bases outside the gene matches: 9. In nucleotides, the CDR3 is TGTGCCAGTAGGGAACTCGCGCGGGAGGAGCAGTACTTC. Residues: CASRELAREEQYF.

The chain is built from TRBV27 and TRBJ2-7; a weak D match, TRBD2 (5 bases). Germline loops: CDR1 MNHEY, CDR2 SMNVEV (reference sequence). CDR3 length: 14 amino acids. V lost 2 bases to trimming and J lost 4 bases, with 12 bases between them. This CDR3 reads CASSLARSGYEQYF. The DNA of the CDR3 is TGTGCCAGCAGTTTAGCACGATCGGGATACGAGCAGTACTTC.

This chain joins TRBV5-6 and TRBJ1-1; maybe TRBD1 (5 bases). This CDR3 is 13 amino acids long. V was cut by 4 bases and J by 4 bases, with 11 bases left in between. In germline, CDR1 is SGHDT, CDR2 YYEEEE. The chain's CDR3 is CASSMAGGTEAFF. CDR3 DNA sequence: TGTGCCAGCAGCATGGCCGGGGGCACTGAAGCTTTCTTT.

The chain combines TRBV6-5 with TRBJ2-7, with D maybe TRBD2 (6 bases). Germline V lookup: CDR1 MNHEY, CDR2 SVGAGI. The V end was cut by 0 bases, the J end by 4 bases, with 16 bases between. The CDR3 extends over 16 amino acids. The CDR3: CASSYSRSGSRYEQYF. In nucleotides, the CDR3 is TGTGCCAGCAGTTACTCTAGGAGCGGGTCCAGATACGAGCAGTACTTC.

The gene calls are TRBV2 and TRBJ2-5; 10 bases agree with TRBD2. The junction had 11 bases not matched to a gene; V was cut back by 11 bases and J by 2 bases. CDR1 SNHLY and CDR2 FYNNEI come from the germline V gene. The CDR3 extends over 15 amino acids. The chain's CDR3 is CAPRRTSGTQETQYF. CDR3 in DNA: TGTGCCCCCCGTCGGACTAGCGGTACTCAAGAGACCCAGTACTTC. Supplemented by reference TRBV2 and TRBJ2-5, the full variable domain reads EPEVTQTPSHQVTQMGQEVILRCVPISNHLYFYWYRQILGQKVEFLVSFYNNEISEKSEIFDDQFSVERPDGSNFTLKIRSTKLEDSAMYFCAPRRTSGTQETQYFGPGTRLLVL.

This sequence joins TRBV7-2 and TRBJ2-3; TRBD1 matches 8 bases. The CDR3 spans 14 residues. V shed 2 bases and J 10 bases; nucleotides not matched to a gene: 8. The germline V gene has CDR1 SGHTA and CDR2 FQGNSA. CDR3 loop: CASSLMDREVPQYF. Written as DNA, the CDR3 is TGTGCCAGCAGCTTAATGGACAGGGAAGTTCCGCAGTATTTT.

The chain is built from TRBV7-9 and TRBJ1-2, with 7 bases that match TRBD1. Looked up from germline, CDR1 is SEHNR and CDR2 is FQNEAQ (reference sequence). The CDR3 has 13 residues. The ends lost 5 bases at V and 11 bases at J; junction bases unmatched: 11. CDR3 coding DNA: TGTGCCAGCAGCCCCGGGACAGAAGTGCGATACACCTTC. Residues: CASSPGTEVRYTF. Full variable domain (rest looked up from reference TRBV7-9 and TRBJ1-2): DTGVSQNPRHKITKRGQNVTFRCDPISEHNRLYWYRQTLGQGPEFLTYFQNEAQLEKSRLLSDRFSAERPKGSFSTLEIQRTEQGDSAMYLCASSPGTEVRYTFGSGTRLTVV.

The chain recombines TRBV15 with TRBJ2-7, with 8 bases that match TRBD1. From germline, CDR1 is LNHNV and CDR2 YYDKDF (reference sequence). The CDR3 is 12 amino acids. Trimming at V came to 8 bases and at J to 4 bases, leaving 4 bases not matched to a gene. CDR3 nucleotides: TGTGCCACCTCGCGACAGGGGTACGAGCAGTACTTC. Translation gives CATSRQGYEQYF.

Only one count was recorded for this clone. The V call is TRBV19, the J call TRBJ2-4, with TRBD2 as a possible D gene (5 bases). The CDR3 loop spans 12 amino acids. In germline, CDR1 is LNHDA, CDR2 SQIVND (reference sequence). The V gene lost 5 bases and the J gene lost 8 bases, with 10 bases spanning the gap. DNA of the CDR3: TGTGCCAGTAGTGGACTTGGGGACATTCAGTACTTC. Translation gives CASSGLGDIQYF. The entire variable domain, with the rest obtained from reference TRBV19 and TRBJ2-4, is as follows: DGGITQSPKYLFRKEGQNVTLSCEQNLNHDAMYWYRQDPGQGLRLIYYSQIVNDFQKGDIAEGYSVSREKKESFPLTVTSAQKNPTAFYLCASSGLGDIQYFGAGTRLSVL.

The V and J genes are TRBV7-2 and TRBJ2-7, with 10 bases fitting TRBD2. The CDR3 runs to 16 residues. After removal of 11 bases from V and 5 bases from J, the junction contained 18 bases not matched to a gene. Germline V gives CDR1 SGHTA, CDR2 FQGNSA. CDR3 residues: CASGTGGKREGHEQYF. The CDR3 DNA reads TGTGCCTCAGGGACGGGGGGAAAGCGGGAGGGCCACGAGCAGTACTTC.

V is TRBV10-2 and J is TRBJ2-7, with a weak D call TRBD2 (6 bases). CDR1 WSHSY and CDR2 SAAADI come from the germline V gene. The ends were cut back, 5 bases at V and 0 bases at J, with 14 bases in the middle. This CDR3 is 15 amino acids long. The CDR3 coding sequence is TGCGCCAGCAGTCAGGGCGGGATCTACTCCTACGAGCAGTACTTC. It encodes CASSQGGIYSYEQYF.

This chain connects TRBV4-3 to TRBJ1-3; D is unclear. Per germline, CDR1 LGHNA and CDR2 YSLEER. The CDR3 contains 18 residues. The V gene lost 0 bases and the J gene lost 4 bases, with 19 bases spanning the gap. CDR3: CASSQDRYRRAEGNTIYF. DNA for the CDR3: TGCGCCAGCAGCCAAGATCGGTATAGGCGGGCGGAGGGAAACACCATATATTTT.

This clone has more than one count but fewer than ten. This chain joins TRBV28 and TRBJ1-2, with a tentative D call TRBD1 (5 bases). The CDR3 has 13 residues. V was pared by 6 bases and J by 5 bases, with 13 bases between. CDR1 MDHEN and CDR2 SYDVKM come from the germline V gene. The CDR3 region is CASSLGGRYGYTF. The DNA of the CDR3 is TGTGCCAGCAGCTTGGGGGGGAGGTATGGCTACACCTTC.

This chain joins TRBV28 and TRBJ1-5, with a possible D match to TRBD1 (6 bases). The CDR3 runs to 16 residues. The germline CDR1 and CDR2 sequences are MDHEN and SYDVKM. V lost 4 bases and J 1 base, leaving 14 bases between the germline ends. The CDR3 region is CASSSAIGTSNQPQHF. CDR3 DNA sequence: TGTGCCAGCAGTTCCGCTATCGGGACAAGCAATCAGCCCCAGCATTTT.

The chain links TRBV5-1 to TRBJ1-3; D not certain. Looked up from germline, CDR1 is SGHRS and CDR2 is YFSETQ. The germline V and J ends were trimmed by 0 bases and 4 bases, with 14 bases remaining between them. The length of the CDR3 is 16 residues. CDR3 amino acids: CASSLVGPSGGNTIYF. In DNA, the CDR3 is TGCGCCAGCAGCTTGGTGGGCCCTTCGGGAGGAAACACCATATATTTT.

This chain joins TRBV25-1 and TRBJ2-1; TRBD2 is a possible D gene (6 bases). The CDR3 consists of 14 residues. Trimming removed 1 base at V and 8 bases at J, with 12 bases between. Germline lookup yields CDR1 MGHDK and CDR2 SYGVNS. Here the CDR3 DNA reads TGTGCCAGCAGTGAATTTGGGGGGAGGCATGAGCAGTTCTTC. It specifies CASSEFGGRHEQFF.

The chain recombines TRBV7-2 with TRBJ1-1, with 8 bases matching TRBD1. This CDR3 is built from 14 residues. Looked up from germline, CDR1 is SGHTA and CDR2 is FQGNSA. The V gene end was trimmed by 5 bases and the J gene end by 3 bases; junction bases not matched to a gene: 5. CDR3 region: CASSQDRAYTEAFF. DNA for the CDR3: TGTGCCAGCAGCCAGGACAGGGCTTACACTGAAGCTTTCTTT.

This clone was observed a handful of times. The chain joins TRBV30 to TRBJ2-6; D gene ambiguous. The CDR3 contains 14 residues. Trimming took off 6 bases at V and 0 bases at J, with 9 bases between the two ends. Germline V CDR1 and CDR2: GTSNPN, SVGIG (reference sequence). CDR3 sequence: CACPESSGANVLTF. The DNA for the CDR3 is TGTGCCTGTCCCGAGAGCTCTGGGGCCAACGTCCTGACTTTC.

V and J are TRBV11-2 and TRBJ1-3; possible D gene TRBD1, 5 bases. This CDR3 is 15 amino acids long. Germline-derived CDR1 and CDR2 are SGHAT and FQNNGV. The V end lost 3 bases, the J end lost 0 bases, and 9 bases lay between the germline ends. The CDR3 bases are TGTGCCAGCAGCTTGACAGCGAGCTCTGGAAACACCATATATTTT. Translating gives CASSLTASSGNTIYF.

CDR3 amino acids: CASSLGSGSYNEQFF. The CDR3 bases are TGTGCCAGCAGTTTAGGTAGCGGATCATACAATGAGCAGTTCTTC. V gene TRBV28 combines with J gene TRBJ2-1; tentatively, D is TRBD2 (6 bases). The CDR3 sequence is 15 residues long. Germline V lookup: CDR1 MDHEN, CDR2 SYDVKM. The V end lost 2 bases, the J end lost 4 bases, and 12 bases lay between the germline ends.

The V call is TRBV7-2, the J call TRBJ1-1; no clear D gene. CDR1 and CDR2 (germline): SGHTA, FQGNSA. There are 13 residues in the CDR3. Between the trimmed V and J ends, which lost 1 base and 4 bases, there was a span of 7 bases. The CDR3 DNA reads TGTGCCAGCAGCTTAGGTACATTCACTGAAGCTTTCTTT. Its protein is CASSLGTFTEAFF.

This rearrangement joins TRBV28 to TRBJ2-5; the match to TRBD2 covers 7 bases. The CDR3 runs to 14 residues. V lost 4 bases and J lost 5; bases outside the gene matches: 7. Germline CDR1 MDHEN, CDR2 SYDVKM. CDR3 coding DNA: TGTGCCAGCAGTTCCCCGGGACTAATGGAGACCCAGTACTTC. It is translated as CASSSPGLMETQYF.